The 4 T cell receptor beta chains given below trace back to one sample, sequenced in a study of post-analysis software for immune sequencing data (dated by TCRdb to 2013 to 2016). Their cognate antigens are unknown. Study-level results and caveats: Patients showed significantly higher frequencies than controls for a few TRBV segments, among them TRBV5-6, TRBV5-1 and TRBV20-1.

The library was obtained by PCR. Instrument on record: Illumina HiSeq 2500. To reduce PCR and sequencing biases, unique molecular identifiers were incorporated into the TCR beta cDNA libraries. The public reads were quality trimmed at Q25 with fastp and then assembled into clones with MiXCR by TCRdb, keeping productive beta chains. Rows matching on CDR3 protein sequence are summarized as one entry with the most common DNA and genes. The sample has over 300,000 distinct CDR3 sequences on record, less than 40% of them singletons. The ten largest clones add up to around an eighth of the sample. The sequenced sample was blood. The receptors stem from a girl aged 10-17 years with multiple sclerosis.

The J gene is TRBJ1-2, the V gene TRBV14; D gene unclear. Trimming cost V 0 bases and J 1 base, with 12 bases left between them. Germline V gives CDR1 SGHDN, CDR2 FVKESK. CDR3 length: 16 amino acids. The CDR3 DNA reads TGTGCCAGCAGCCAAGAAGGCCAGGAGATTAACTATGGCTACACCTTC. Translating it yields CASSQEGQEINYGYTF.

This clonotype appeared a few times. The genes are TRBV7-8 and TRBJ2-7; 7 bases map to TRBD2. The J call may be wrong; the DNA end is better matched by TRBJ2-5. The CDR3 has 14 amino acids. The germline V gene encodes CDR1 SGHVS and CDR2 FQNEAQ. The CDR3: CASSPGASGETQYF. The CDR3, as DNA: TGTGCCAGCAGCCCAGGCGCTAGCGGAGAGACCCAGTACTTC.

The chain recombines TRBV7-9 with TRBJ1-2, with TRBD1 matching 7 bases. Trimming cost V 5 bases and J 8 bases; bases outside gene matches: 14. CDR1 and CDR2 from the germline V gene are SEHNR and FQNEAQ (reference sequence). The CDR3 has 15 amino acids. Here the CDR3 reads CASSPVQGKSGGYTF. The CDR3 bases are TGTGCCAGCAGCCCAGTACAGGGGAAATCCGGAGGCTACACCTTC.

The gene calls are TRBV10-1 and TRBJ2-7; TRBD1 aligns across 9 bases. The CDR3 length is 15 residues. J was trimmed by 4 bases and V by 6 bases; bases with no gene match: 10. CDR1 and CDR2 (germline): WNHNN, SYGVQD (reference sequence). The CDR3 nucleotides are TGCGCCAGCAGCGCCACCGGGACAGGGCCTTACGAGCAGTACTTC. Amino acid sequence: CASSATGTGPYEQYF.